What follows describes a single T cell receptor (beta chain). Data came from immunoSEQ multiplex PCR; TCRdb stores just in-frame clones and leaves some out. The sample consists of about 140,000 clones, approximately 87% of them appearing once. This sample is part of a study of blood T cell repertoires in COVID-19. As for the study in general: Whether acute or convalescent, the COVID-19 samples came from the United States, Italy and Spain.

Trimming shortened V by 0 bases and J by 1 base, and 4 bases separated the two germline ends. CDR1 SGHRS and CDR2 YFSETQ come from the germline V gene. The CDR3 is made up of 13 amino acids. The sequencing sample was made of peripheral blood. The sequence was collected from a woman between 40 and 55 years old with acute or convalescent COVID-19. The rearrangement links TRBV5-1 to TRBJ1-1; D gene uncertain. This CDR3 reads CASSLDTNTEAFF. DNA of the CDR3: TGCGCCAGCAGCTTGGACACGAACACTGAAGCTTTCTTT.